This T cell receptor beta chain was observed in a study of shared clonotypes between healthy human individuals. Original processing notes: ImmunoSEQ output lacked quality scores and full-length reads, limiting matched filtering. Assay used: immunoSEQ multiplex PCR; TCRdb lists only in-frame clones, some missing. The V and J calls and clone size were taken over from that table, and D and trimming were inferred from the DNA. The data hold about 1.1 million clones, with 77% observed a single time. Study-wide findings and caveats: It was the few donors that limited the genetic and exposure-history diversity represented.

This clone was seen more than once but under ten times. Its antigen is undetermined. This CDR3 has 13 residues. The J segment lost 9 bases and the V segment lost 4 bases, leaving 4 bases of the junction unmatched. Germline CDR1 is MNHNS and CDR2 is SASEGT. The TCR sequence derives from a man between 18 and 29 years old in good health. Some clones in this sample may be carry-over from other donors' samples. Sequences were obtained from memory CD4+ T cells from PBMCs. The subset denotes: CD45RA-negative fraction. This sequence joins TRBV6-1 and TRBJ1-5, with 9 bases lining up with TRBD1. This chain's CDR3 is CASSGTGEWPQHF. The CDR3 coding sequence is TGTGCCAGCAGTGGGACAGGGGAATGGCCCCAGCATTTT.